This T cell receptor (beta chain) was recovered during a study of shared clonotypes between healthy human individuals. The CDR3 has 14 amino acids. With 6 bases removed from V and 3 bases from J, the gap between germline ends came to 15 bases. Germline loops: CDR1 SGHTA, CDR2 FQGNSA. Approximately 200 ng DNA, tens of thousands of T cell genomes, went into each sorted-subset replicate PCR. Profiled with immunoSEQ multiplex PCR; TCRdb holds only in-frame clones, not every one. The profile shows 2 million or so clones, roughly 94% of them singletons. About this clone: The antigen remains unidentified.

Study-wide findings and caveats: Among donors, clonotype sharing was expected to be affected by sequencing depth. Only blood was sampled; tissue repertoires likely differ.

The origin of this receptor is a man aged 18-30 years in good health. The specimen sequenced was naive CD4+ T cells sorted from blood. Subset specified: CD45RA+ positively selected. The chain couples TRBV7-2 to TRBJ2-7; weak D call: TRBD2 (5 bases). This CDR3 reads CASRMTINNYEQYF. CDR3 DNA: TGTGCCAGCAGGATGACTATTAATAACTACGAGCAGTACTTC.